What follows are 13 T cell receptor beta chains derived from one specimen sequenced in a study of shared clonotypes between healthy human individuals. Clones were sequenced by immunoSEQ multiplex PCR, and TCRdb holds only the in-frame ones, with some missing. The table records around 2,000,000 clones, less than 95% of them present only once. Naive CD8 cells lacked CD45RO and underwent positive selection for CCR7, leaving out terminally differentiated effector memory CD45RA+ cells. The sequenced sample consisted of naive CD8+ T cells sorted from blood. The receptors originated from a man between 18 and 35 years old in good health.

The chain couples TRBV10-1 to TRBJ1-6; D possibly corresponds to TRBD1 (6 bases). V was trimmed by 8 bases and J by 7 bases, leaving 15 bases between them. This CDR3 spans 14 amino acids. Per the germline V gene, CDR1 is WNHNN and CDR2 is SYGVQD (reference sequence). DNA for the CDR3: TGCGCCAGCTCCCGGGACAAAACCAATTCACCCCTCCACTTT. The encoded protein is CASSRDKTNSPLHF.

The gene calls are TRBV28 and TRBJ2-3; 12 nucleotides align to TRBD1. V shed 8 bases and J 2 bases; nucleotides not matched to a gene: 17. Germline V gene data show CDR1 as MDHEN and CDR2 as SYDVKM. This CDR3 is built from 19 residues. The CDR3 sequence: CASPPGGTGGADPTDTQYF. DNA for the CDR3: TGTGCCAGCCCTCCCGGTGGGACAGGGGGCGCAGATCCCACAGATACGCAGTATTTT.

In nucleotides, the CDR3 is TGTGCCAGCACCACGGGTAACGGATACACCTTC. The encoded protein is CASTTGNGYTF. The chain carries TRBV11-2 and TRBJ1-2; no definite D call. Germline V CDR1 and CDR2: SGHAT, FQNNGV. Trimming left V 7 bases short and J 11 bases short, with 14 bases between. The CDR3 contains 11 residues.

The chain joins TRBV5-8 to TRBJ1-5; D gene uncertain. This CDR3 has 15 residues. With 1 base removed from V and 0 bases from J, the gap between germline ends came to 8 bases. Germline CDR1 reads SGHTS; CDR2 reads YDEGEE. As DNA, the CDR3 is TGTGCCAGCAGCTTGTTCAAAAATAGCAATCAGCCCCAGCATTTT. Protein sequence: CASSLFKNSNQPQHF.

This clone was seen only once. This chain joins TRBV6-5 and TRBJ1-6; D is perhaps TRBD1 (5 bases). Trimming pared 6 bases from V and 7 bases from J, leaving 16 bases between. There are 15 residues in the CDR3. Germline V gene lookup returns CDR1 MNHEY and CDR2 SVGAGI. CDR3 nucleotides: TGTGCCAGCAGCCGGCTCGGGGGAGAAAATTCACCCCTCCACTTT. It specifies CASSRLGGENSPLHF.

The chain combines TRBV6-1 with TRBJ1-6; D ambiguous. Trimming left V 2 bases short and J 9 bases short, with 11 bases between. The CDR3 runs 14 residues. Per the germline V gene, CDR1 is MNHNS and CDR2 is SASEGT. The CDR3 spells CASSEPPGSSPLHF. CDR3 coding DNA: TGTGCCAGCAGTGAACCCCCTGGTAGTTCACCCCTCCACTTT.

The sample holds one count of this clone. V is TRBV28 and J is TRBJ2-7; 7 bases line up with TRBD1. The length of the CDR3 is 12 residues. Germline V gene data show CDR1 as MDHEN and CDR2 as SYDVKM. Germline trimming cut 8 bases from V and 4 bases from J; bases unmatched to any gene: 5. This CDR3 is CASDTGAYEQYF. The DNA for the CDR3 is TGTGCCAGCGATACAGGGGCTTACGAGCAGTACTTC.

This clone was observed a single time. The chain joins TRBV27 to TRBJ1-2; 11 bases are shared with TRBD1. V gave up 3 bases and J gave up 6 bases; unmatched junction bases: 6. The CDR3 is 15 amino acids. Germline lookup yields CDR1 MNHEY and CDR2 SMNVEV (reference sequence). This CDR3 is CASSFTGTGGNGYTF. Here the CDR3 DNA reads TGTGCCAGCAGTTTTACCGGGACAGGGGGAAATGGCTACACCTTC.

This clone was counted between two and nine times. Other DNA sequences from this sample encode an identical CDR3 as well. CDR3 residues: CASSLEGAYEQYF. The CDR3 region has the DNA TGTGCCAGCAGCTTAGAGGGGGCCTACGAGCAGTACTTC. The V call is TRBV11-2, the J call TRBJ2-7; D is tentatively TRBD1 or TRBD2 (5 bases each). CDR3 length equals 13 residues. Trimming pared 0 bases from V and 2 bases from J, leaving 5 bases between. Germline CDR1 and CDR2: SGHAT and FQNNGV.

The chain combines TRBV6-7 with TRBJ2-6, with D unresolved. Being an ORF, TRBV6-7 has a function that is uncertain. This CDR3 is built from 12 residues. Deletions cut 9 bases from V and 4 bases from J, with 7 bases between. CDR3 DNA sequence: TGTGCCAGTCACACCGGGGCCAACGTCCTGACTTTC. Amino acids: CASHTGANVLTF.

The chain is built from TRBV12-2 and TRBJ2-2; whether TRBD2, the table's D call, matches the DNA was not checked. TRBV12-2 is noted as a pseudogene. The CDR3 covers 19 residues. DNA of the CDR3: TGTGCAAGTCGCTTAGTGGGCAGATCTGCGGGAGGCCTGAGAGGGGAGCTGTTTTTT. It specifies CASRLVGRSAGGLRGELFF.

The genes are TRBV29-1 and TRBJ1-2, with unresolved D. From germline, CDR1 is SQVTM and CDR2 ANQGSEA. V shed 0 bases and J shed 10 bases, with 15 bases lying between them. CDR3 length: 13 residues. The CDR3 region has the DNA TGCAGCGTTGAAGAATTTGAGACTCCCGCCTACACCTTC. This sequence encodes CSVEEFETPAYTF.

The chain combines TRBV27 with TRBJ1-2, with 7 positions matching TRBD1. There are 14 residues in the CDR3. Trimming at V came to 6 bases and at J to 6 bases, leaving 10 bases not matched to a gene. Per the germline V gene, CDR1 is MNHEY and CDR2 is SMNVEV (reference sequence). CDR3 DNA sequence: TGTGCCAGCAGCCTCCAGACAGGGTCCGATGGCTACACCTTC. Amino acids: CASSLQTGSDGYTF.